A single T cell receptor beta chain is shown here with its context. The Seattle patients joined while their infection was active and were tracked longitudinally afterward. CDR1 is SGHTA and CDR2 is FQGNSA in the germline V gene. V was pared by 5 bases and J by 5 bases, with 3 bases of the junction left unmatched. The CDR3 is 14 amino acids. This sample was included in a study of blood T cell repertoires in COVID-19. Authors' analysis steps: Scientists estimated how many nucleated cells there were by amplifying reference gene primers. Generated by immunoSEQ multiplex PCR, the TCRdb table keeps only in-frame clones and is missing some. V and J calls and clone size follow that table, whereas D and trimming were derived from the DNA. The sample consists of about 300,000 clones, about nine tenths of them appearing once.

Sample: peripheral blood. The V gene is TRBV7-2, the J gene TRBJ2-3; 11 bases map to TRBD2. This TCR derives from a woman in her 30s with COVID-19, enrolled during active disease. The CDR3 protein is CASSPTSGEDTQYF. CDR3 DNA sequence: TGTGCCAGCAGCCCGACTAGCGGGGAAGATACGCAGTATTTT.